The rows below give T cell receptor beta chains drawn from one sample of a study of Graves' ophthalmopathy and Graves' hyperthyroidism. TCRdb ran MiXCR on the multiplex PCR reads and lists one entry per CDR3 protein. The data contain around 1,000,000 distinct CDR3 sequences, less than 45% of them singletons. Sequencing was carried out using peripheral blood or thyroid tissue (not recorded which). The source of these receptors is an adult man with Graves' hyperthyroidism. Both conserved end residues are trimmed from each CDR3.

v_gene | CDR3aa
TRBV20-1 | SARMGDTIY
TRBV10-3 | AISRPTEDGYT
TRBV7-9 | ASSHKTGRETQY
TRBV19 | ASSLRGTWALYGYT
TRBV5-4 | ASQSGDRGSTGELF
TRBV4-2 | ASSPEGGQGANQPQH
TRBV28 | ASGDRDYEQY
TRBV4-1 | ASSPPLAGIQETQY
TRBV7-3 | ASSFGQGDSPLH
TRBV27 | ASSLSLADQETQY
TRBV5-8 | ASSSPLAGAGETQY
TRBV7-2 | ASSRRARTSGRETQY
TRBV2 | ASSEAGGGSGYT
TRBV5-1 | ASSLRVRDQISTGELF
TRBV29-1 | SVVANRQDNYGYT
TRBV7-9 | ASSSTVYQETQY
TRBV5-1 | ASTMRGQGEETQY